The 29 T cell receptor beta chains presented below share a single source sample, sequenced in a study of blood T cell repertoires in COVID-19. TCRdb's table, derived via immunoSEQ multiplex PCR, lists solely in-frame clones and lacks some. The table shows almost 95,000 clones, with roughly 84% occurring only once. The material sequenced was peripheral blood. The source of these receptors is a man in his sixties with acute or convalescent COVID-19.

The rearrangement links TRBV2 to TRBJ1-5; a weak D match, TRBD1 (5 bases). CDR3 length: 14 residues. Germline lookup yields CDR1 SNHLY and CDR2 FYNNEI. Trimming took 6 bases from V and 3 from J, leaving 12 bases between them. The chain's CDR3 is CASRSRRDNQPQHF. The CDR3 bases are TGTGCCAGCAGGTCCCGCAGGGACAATCAGCCCCAGCATTTT.

The chain has TRBV9 and TRBJ2-2, with 11 bases fitting TRBD1. Germline values: CDR1 SGDLS, CDR2 YYNGEE. Trimming at V came to 4 bases and at J to 0 bases, leaving 8 bases not matched to a gene. This CDR3 is 18 amino acids long. This CDR3 reads CASSSSKGQGANTGELFF. CDR3 DNA: TGTGCCAGCAGCTCCTCGAAGGGACAGGGGGCGAACACCGGGGAGCTGTTTTTT.

V gene TRBV4-1 combines with J gene TRBJ1-1; D gene uncertain. V lost 0 bases to trimming and J lost 0 bases, with 14 bases between them. The germline V gene encodes CDR1 MGHRA and CDR2 YSYEKL. The CDR3 spans 17 residues. This CDR3 reads CASSQDPSQIMNTEAFF. CDR3 bases: TGCGCCAGCAGCCAAGATCCGTCTCAGATCATGAACACTGAAGCTTTCTTT.

The genes are TRBV19 and TRBJ1-5, with 7 bases aligning to TRBD1. Per the germline V gene, CDR1 is LNHDA and CDR2 is SQIVND (reference sequence). The CDR3 runs to 14 residues. Trimming took 10 bases from V and 5 from J; bases not matched to a gene: 11. The CDR3 sequence is CAISQGTVHQPQHF. CDR3 DNA: TGTGCCATCTCGCAGGGGACAGTGCATCAGCCCCAGCATTTT.

This clone was observed once. The chain recombines TRBV6-5 with TRBJ2-1, with 11 nucleotides matching TRBD1. With V trimmed by 0 bases and J by 7 bases, 2 bases remained unmatched. Germline V lookup: CDR1 MNHEY, CDR2 SVGAGI. The CDR3 is 15 residues long. The CDR3 reads CASSYSRDRGNEQFF. CDR3 in DNA: TGTGCCAGCAGTTACTCGAGGGACAGGGGGAATGAGCAGTTCTTC.

V usage is TRBV6-5 and J usage is TRBJ2-3; TRBD2 might be the D (6 bases). The V and J ends lost 6 bases and 2 bases respectively, with 12 bases between them. Germline loops: CDR1 MNHEY, CDR2 SVGAGI. This CDR3 has 14 residues. DNA of the CDR3: TGTGCCAGCAGCGCGGGGACCCTCACAGATACGCAGTATTTT. This encodes CASSAGTLTDTQYF.

V is TRBV6-2 or TRBV6-3 and J is TRBJ1-1; TRBD1 matches 9 bases. CDR1 MNHEY and CDR2 SVGEGT come from the germline V gene. The V gene end was trimmed by 7 bases and the J gene end by 2 bases; junction bases not matched to a gene: 17. CDR3 size: 18 residues. The CDR3 coding sequence is TGTGCCAGCACCCCGGGACAGGGAGAAAAGGGCTTTAACACTGAAGCTTTCTTT. Its translation is CASTPGQGEKGFNTEAFF.

The chain carries TRBV28 and TRBJ2-3; the D is unclear. The CDR3 covers 14 residues. The V gene lost 1 base and the J gene lost 1 base, with 6 bases spanning the gap. Germline loops: CDR1 MDHEN, CDR2 SYDVKM. Written as DNA, the CDR3 is TGTGCCAGCAGTTTATCGCCGGGCACAGATACGCAGTATTTT. Protein sequence: CASSLSPGTDTQYF.

The genes are TRBV4-3 and TRBJ1-3, with D possibly being TRBD1 (5 bases). The CDR3 runs to 16 residues. Germline assignment: CDR1 LGHNA and CDR2 YSLEER. V lost 3 bases and J lost 0, with 12 bases in between. CDR3 sequence: CASSQDIGNSGNTIYF. The CDR3 DNA sequence: TGCGCCAGCAGCCAGGACATTGGGAACTCTGGAAACACCATATATTTT.

This rearrangement joins TRBV2 to TRBJ1-2; D remains ambiguous. Trimming removed 1 base from V and 6 bases from J, with 9 bases in between. The CDR3 length is 13 residues. Germline V gene data show CDR1 as SNHLY and CDR2 as FYNNEI. CDR3 in DNA: TGTGCCAGCAGTGAAGGCCGAGGAAATGGCTACACCTTC. Protein: CASSEGRGNGYTF.

The genes are TRBV3-1 (or the pseudogene TRBV3-2) and TRBJ2-5, with 8 bases fitting TRBD1. The V segment lost 1 base and the J segment 4 bases; nucleotides outside the gene matches: 11. The CDR3 contains 17 residues. CDR1 and CDR2 (germline): LGHDT, YNNKEL (reference sequence). In DNA form, the CDR3 reads TGTGCCAGCAGCCAAGTTCGGCAGGGGGCATTAGGAGAGACCCAGTACTTC. Translating gives CASSQVRQGALGETQYF.

V is TRBV12-3 or TRBV12-4 and J is TRBJ1-1, with D unresolved. This CDR3 is built from 11 residues. V was cut by 4 bases and J by 5 bases, with 5 bases left in between. The CDR3 loop reads CASSSGTEAFF. The DNA for the CDR3 is TGTGCCAGCAGTTCGGGAACTGAAGCTTTCTTT.

The genes are TRBV6-5 and TRBJ1-3, with D hard to call. Germline assignment: CDR1 MNHEY and CDR2 SVGAGI. There are 15 residues in the CDR3. Deletions cut 6 bases from V and 0 bases from J, with 12 bases between. The CDR3 DNA follows: TGTGCCAGCAGCCAGGACTGGAGCTCTGGAAACACCATATATTTT. Its protein product is CASSQDWSSGNTIYF.

Only one count was recorded for this clone. The chain employs TRBV4-3 and TRBJ2-1; 8 bases agree with TRBD2. V was clipped by 1 base and J by 9 bases; unmatched bases: 14. The CDR3 has 17 amino acids. CDR1 is LGHNA and CDR2 is YSLEER in the germline V gene. CDR3 nucleotides: TGCGCCAGCAGCCAAGCAAACGGGGGGGCATTAAATAGTGAGCAGTTCTTC. It encodes CASSQANGGALNSEQFF.

The rearrangement links TRBV7-3 to TRBJ1-1; TRBD1 matches 7 bases. CDR3 size: 19 residues. The J segment lost 0 bases and the V segment lost 6 bases, leaving 19 bases of the junction unmatched. Germline CDR1 reads SGHTA; CDR2 reads FQGTGA. The DNA for the CDR3 is TGTGCCAGCAGTCTTAGACAAGTCAGGGGGGTGCCCATGAACACTGAAGCTTTCTTT. Protein sequence: CASSLRQVRGVPMNTEAFF.

The rearrangement joins TRBV30 to TRBJ1-4, with 10 bases lining up with TRBD1. CDR1 and CDR2 from the germline V gene are GTSNPN and SVGIG (reference sequence). The CDR3 sequence is 19 residues long. V lost 3 bases to trimming and J lost 3 bases; unmatched junction nucleotides: 16. The DNA for the CDR3 is TGTGCCTGGAGCCCTCTTGTCGACAGGGGGCTTGTCTCTAATGAAAAACTGTTTTTT. It encodes CAWSPLVDRGLVSNEKLFF.

The chain joins TRBV20-1 to TRBJ1-2; no reliable D call. V gave up 0 bases and J gave up 8 bases, with 4 bases separating them. From germline, CDR1 is DFQATT and CDR2 SNEGSKA (reference sequence). The CDR3 spans 10 residues. The CDR3 DNA sequence: TGCAGTGCTAGAGAGTCGGGCTACACCTTC. Translated: CSARESGYTF.

V usage is TRBV19 and J usage is TRBJ1-2; D gene uncertain. The CDR3 sequence is 16 residues long. V was clipped by 3 bases and J by 2 bases, with 16 bases between them. Per germline, CDR1 LNHDA and CDR2 SQIVND (reference sequence). CDR3 sequence (DNA): TGTGCCAGTAGTATGGAAGCAGGCGGAGGAAACTATGGCTACACCTTC. This encodes CASSMEAGGGNYGYTF. The whole variable domain, remainder taken from reference TRBV19 and TRBJ1-2, is DGGITQSPKYLFRKEGQNVTLSCEQNLNHDAMYWYRQDPGQGLRLIYYSQIVNDFQKGDIAEGYSVSREKKESFPLTVTSAQKNPTAFYLCASSMEAGGGNYGYTFGSGTRLTVV.

This clone was seen a single time. The chain combines TRBV9 with TRBJ1-2, with TRBD1 matching 7 bases. The CDR3 length is 13 residues. Unmatched junction bases numbered 13, after V lost 3 bases and J lost 14 bases. In germline, CDR1 is SGDLS, CDR2 YYNGEE. This chain's CDR3 is CASSADREMPRTF. The CDR3, as DNA: TGTGCCAGCAGCGCAGACAGGGAGATGCCTAGGACCTTC.

The gene calls are TRBV3-1 (or the pseudogene TRBV3-2) and TRBJ1-3, with D unresolved. V lost 0 bases and J lost 4, with 4 bases in between. Germline V gene sequence: CDR1 LGHDT, CDR2 YNNKEL (reference sequence). The CDR3 is 13 residues long. CDR3: CASSQESGNTIYF. CDR3 in DNA: TGTGCCAGCAGCCAAGAGAGCGGAAACACCATATATTTT.

The J gene is TRBJ1-2, the V gene TRBV18, with a weak D call TRBD1 (6 bases). Germline V lookup: CDR1 KGHSH, CDR2 LQKENI. V was clipped by 6 bases and J by 1 base, with 15 bases between them. The CDR3 has 15 amino acids. The CDR3 protein is CASSSSDRNNYGYTF. The CDR3 region has the DNA TGTGCCAGCTCTTCTTCGGACAGAAATAACTATGGCTACACCTTC.

V gene TRBV30 combines with J gene TRBJ1-6, with 9 bases aligning to TRBD1. CDR3 length equals 15 residues. The J segment lost 9 bases and the V segment lost 2 bases, leaving 8 bases of the junction unmatched. Germline loops: CDR1 GTSNPN, CDR2 SVGIG (reference sequence). In DNA form, the CDR3 reads TGTGCCTGGAGTATACAGGGGGCACTGGGTTCACCCCTCCACTTT. Encoded protein: CAWSIQGALGSPLHF.

This chain joins TRBV7-2 and TRBJ2-3; possible D gene TRBD1, 6 bases. Trimming took off 3 bases at V and 1 base at J, with 11 bases between the two ends. Germline loops: CDR1 SGHTA, CDR2 FQGNSA. There are 15 residues in the CDR3. CDR3 nucleotide sequence: TGTGCCAGCAGCTTCACAGGGTCGGGCACAGATACGCAGTATTTT. Translating it yields CASSFTGSGTDTQYF.

The genes are TRBV10-3 and TRBJ1-2; D gene unclear. The CDR3 has 13 amino acids. V shed 0 bases and J shed 8 bases, with 10 bases lying between them. From germline, CDR1 is ENHRY and CDR2 SYGVKD. The CDR3 sequence: CAISESGTGGYTF. The CDR3 DNA reads TGTGCCATCAGTGAGTCCGGAACGGGGGGCTACACCTTC.

The CDR3 DNA is TGTGCCATCACCACACTAGCGGGGGGGTTCTACGAGCAGTACTTC. Translation gives CAITTLAGGFYEQYF. This sequence joins TRBV10-3 and TRBJ2-7, with 13 bases aligning to TRBD2. CDR1 ENHRY and CDR2 SYGVKD come from the germline V gene. V trimming: 7 bases; J trimming: 3 bases; junction bases outside the gene matches: 6. This CDR3 comprises 15 residues.

CDR3 sequence (DNA): TGCGCCAGCAGCTTGGGACAGGGTAGCTCCTACAATGAGCAGTTCTTC. It codes for CASSLGQGSSYNEQFF. V is TRBV5-1 and J is TRBJ2-1, with 7 bases identical to TRBD1. The V segment lost 0 bases and the J segment 0 bases; nucleotides outside the gene matches: 3. The CDR3 sequence is 16 residues long. Germline values: CDR1 SGHRS, CDR2 YFSETQ.

This chain uses TRBV19 with TRBJ1-5, with TRBD1 matching 11 bases. The junction had 6 bases not matched to a gene; V was cut back by 4 bases and J by 7 bases. Germline V gives CDR1 LNHDA, CDR2 SQIVND (reference sequence). CDR3 size: 15 residues. CDR3 loop: CASSTRTGGRQPQHF. As DNA, the CDR3 is TGTGCCAGTAGTACGAGGACAGGGGGCAGGCAGCCCCAGCATTTT.

The chain employs TRBV5-5 and TRBJ1-4; 7 nucleotides line up with TRBD1. The CDR3 runs to 14 residues. With 4 bases clipped from V and 8 bases from J, the junction kept 8 bases outside the gene matches. Germline CDR1 and CDR2: SGHKS and YYEKEE (reference sequence). Here the CDR3 DNA reads TGTGCCAGCAGCATCGGACAGGTCAGAGAAAAACTGTTTTTT. The encoded protein is CASSIGQVREKLFF.

Only a few counts were recorded for this clone. The same CDR3 arises from other DNA sequences in this sample as well. This chain links TRBV15 with TRBJ1-2; D call uncertain. CDR1 and CDR2 from the germline V gene are LNHNV and YYDKDF (reference sequence). Trimming took 0 bases from V and 8 from J, leaving 13 bases between them. The CDR3 contains 14 residues. This CDR3 reads CATSRDAVTEGYTF. The CDR3 bases are TGTGCCACCAGCAGAGATGCCGTGACGGAGGGCTACACCTTC.